A selection of T cell receptor beta chains follows, all from one sample in a study of CD8 T cells in Susac syndrome. TCRdb analysed the immunoSEQ multiplex PCR reads with MiXCR anew, one entry per CDR3 protein. There are around 160,000 distinct CDR3 sequences in the sample; about 93% occur only once, and around 0.13% lies in the top ten. Specimen: CD4+ T cells from PBMCs. The receptors stem from a human donor in good health. Each CDR3 is given with its conserved first and last residue. A D gene is named only where the DNA matches it firmly. Size is stated for part of the rows, as once, few or many counts, or as a class when the clone is expanded.

abundance	j_gene	v_gene	d_gene	CDR3aa	CDR3nt
.	TRBJ2-5	TRBV2	.	CASSDIRNQWETQYF	TGTGCCAGCAGTGATATCCGCAACCAGTGGGAGACCCAGTACTTC
.	TRBJ1-5	TRBV20-1	TRBD1	CSARTGGLRNQPQHF	TGCAGTGCCAGGACAGGAGGTTTGAGGAATCAGCCCCAGCATTTT
.	TRBJ1-1	TRBV18	.	CASEGGGTTEAFF	TGTGCCAGCGAAGGAGGAGGGACCACTGAAGCTTTCTTT
.	TRBJ1-6	TRBV5-6	.	CASSLVGEGSPLHF	TGTGCCAGCAGCTTGGTTGGGGAGGGATCACCCCTCCACTTT
once	TRBJ1-1	TRBV29-1	.	CSVDAGWKNTEAFF	TGCAGCGTTGATGCGGGATGGAAGAACACTGAAGCTTTCTTT
.	TRBJ2-1	TRBV6-2/TRBV6-3	.	CASSTQDGNEQFF	TGTGCCAGCAGTACGCAGGATGGGAATGAGCAGTTCTTC
.	TRBJ2-2	TRBV9	.	CASSLTPVGAGELFF	TGTGCCAGCAGCTTGACGCCCGTGGGAGCCGGGGAGCTGTTTTTT
.	TRBJ1-6	TRBV20-1	.	CSARGNGSPLHF	TGCAGTGCTAGGGGCAACGGTTCACCCCTCCACTTT
.	TRBJ2-3	TRBV10-3	TRBD2	CAFSTSGGTDTQYF	TGTGCCTTCTCGACTAGCGGGGGAACAGATACGCAGTATTTT
.	TRBJ2-5	TRBV19	.	CASSNGRKTQYF	TGTGCCAGTAGTAATGGGAGGAAGACCCAGTACTTC
.	TRBJ2-5	TRBV3-1	.	CASSQDPSGAAGQETQYF	TGTGCCAGCAGCCAAGATCCCTCGGGTGCAGCAGGCCAAGAGACCCAGTACTTC
.	TRBJ2-5	TRBV5-1	.	CASSFNLQETQYF	TGCGCCAGCAGCTTCAACCTTCAAGAGACCCAGTACTTC
.	TRBJ2-2	TRBV7-3	TRBD2	CASSLSGTSGYTGELFF	TGTGCCAGCAGCCTTTCCGGGACTAGCGGGTACACCGGGGAGCTGTTTTTT
.	TRBJ2-1	TRBV24-1	.	CATSGGGGPLNEQFF	TGTGCCACCAGTGGCGGAGGGGGCCCCCTCAATGAGCAGTTCTTC
.	TRBJ2-2	TRBV5-1	TRBD1	CASSFDRAPPGELFF	TGCGCCAGCAGCTTCGACAGGGCCCCCCCCGGGGAGCTGTTTTTT
.	TRBJ2-2	TRBV7-2	TRBD1	CASSLMGQAGGTTGELFF	TGTGCCAGCAGCTTAATGGGTCAGGCAGGGGGCACCACCGGGGAGCTGTTTTTT
.	TRBJ2-2	TRBV29-1	.	CSVAGAGVNTGELFF	TGCAGCGTTGCGGGAGCAGGGGTCAACACCGGGGAGCTGTTTTTT
.	TRBJ2-1	TRBV29-1	.	CSVGGGPTFYNEQFF	TGCAGCGTTGGAGGGGGGCCCACCTTCTACAATGAGCAGTTCTTC
once	TRBJ2-7	TRBV24-1	.	CATSDGLGVEQYF	TGTGCCACCAGTGATGGCCTCGGGGTAGAGCAGTACTTC
.	TRBJ1-3	TRBV6-5	.	CASSSVVSGNTIYF	TGTGCCAGCAGTTCAGTCGTCTCTGGAAACACCATATATTTT
.	TRBJ2-7	TRBV7-2	.	CASSPNGGPYYEQYF	TGTGCCAGCAGCCCTAACGGGGGGCCTTACTACGAGCAGTACTTC
.	TRBJ1-2	TRBV19	.	CASSPPWQQGYGYTF	TGTGCCAGTAGTCCCCCCTGGCAGCAGGGGTATGGCTACACCTTC
.	TRBJ2-5	TRBV23-1	TRBD1	CASSQSTQGDFREIQETQYF	TGCGCCAGCAGTCAATCGACACAGGGGGACTTTAGGGAAATTCAAGAGACCCAGTACTTC
.	TRBJ2-3	TRBV5-6	.	CASNHPTTDTQYF	TGTGCCAGCAACCACCCTACCACAGATACGCAGTATTTT
.	TRBJ1-3	TRBV19	.	CASSFWTAVSGNTIYF	TGTGCCAGTAGTTTCTGGACGGCAGTCTCTGGAAACACCATATATTTT
.	TRBJ2-3	TRBV6-5	TRBD2	CASSYDALAGGGDTQYF	TGTGCCAGCAGTTACGATGCGCTAGCGGGGGGTGGAGATACGCAGTATTTT
.	TRBJ1-5	TRBV6-1	TRBD1	CASSPGQGRGNQPQHF	TGTGCCAGCAGCCCCGGACAGGGACGGGGCAATCAGCCCCAGCATTTT
.	TRBJ1-1	TRBV3-1	TRBD1	CASSHDRDDAFF	TGTGCCAGCAGCCACGACAGGGATGACGCTTTCTTT
.	TRBJ2-2	TRBV7-2	TRBD1	CASSSGQGGGELFF	TGTGCCAGCAGCTCTGGACAGGGAGGCGGGGAGCTGTTTTTT
.	TRBJ1-2	TRBV20-1	.	CSARGPTDYGYTF	TGCAGTGCTAGGGGCCCCACCGACTATGGCTACACCTTC
.	TRBJ1-5	TRBV18	.	CASSPYGPEQPQHF	TGTGCCAGCTCACCATACGGGCCAGAGCAGCCCCAGCATTTT
.	TRBJ1-6	TRBV11-2	.	CAIQTVYNSPLHF	TGTGCCATACAGACAGTCTATAATTCACCCCTCCACTTT
.	TRBJ1-1	TRBV15	.	CATGGVAEAFF	TGTGCCACCGGGGGAGTTGCTGAAGCTTTCTTT
.	TRBJ1-2	TRBV12-3/TRBV12-4	.	CASSLSRGSYTF	TGTGCCAGCAGTTTATCCCGAGGAAGCTACACCTTC
once	TRBJ2-7	TRBV5-1	.	CASSLEGLDEQYF	TGCGCCAGCAGCTTGGAAGGGTTGGACGAGCAGTACTTC
.	TRBJ2-7	TRBV2	TRBD2	CASSEPGLALYEQYF	TGTGCCAGCAGTGAACCAGGACTAGCCCTATACGAGCAGTACTTC
.	TRBJ2-3	TRBV29-1	.	CSVVTLRGAVDTQYF	TGCAGCGTTGTAACTCTTCGGGGGGCAGTAGATACGCAGTATTTT
.	TRBJ2-5	TRBV7-8	TRBD2	CASSWTSAGETQYF	TGTGCCAGCAGCTGGACTAGCGCTGGGGAGACCCAGTACTTC
.	TRBJ1-1	TRBV12-3/TRBV12-4	.	CASSSAGRWNTEAFF	TGTGCCAGCAGTTCCGCGGGACGGTGGAACACTGAAGCTTTCTTT
.	TRBJ1-1	TRBV5-4	.	CASSLDFNTEAFF	TGTGCCAGCAGCTTGGACTTTAACACTGAAGCTTTCTTT
few	TRBJ1-1	TRBV12-3/TRBV12-4	.	CASSTGRTEAFF	TGTGCCAGTAGTACAGGGCGGACTGAAGCTTTCTTT
.	TRBJ1-1	TRBV30	.	CAYLLKGRTEAFF	TGTGCCTACCTACTTAAGGGTCGGACTGAAGCTTTCTTT
once	TRBJ2-7	TRBV12-3/TRBV12-4	TRBD1	CASRRAGGFGEQYF	TGTGCCAGCAGAAGGGCAGGGGGCTTCGGCGAGCAGTACTTC
.	TRBJ2-7	TRBV12-3/TRBV12-4	.	CASSLTWTVPSYEQYF	TGTGCCAGCAGTTTAACTTGGACAGTCCCTTCCTACGAGCAGTACTTC
few	TRBJ1-5	TRBV20-1	TRBD1	CSARVGTGGEPQHF	TGCAGTGCTAGGGTGGGGACAGGAGGAGAACCCCAGCATTTT